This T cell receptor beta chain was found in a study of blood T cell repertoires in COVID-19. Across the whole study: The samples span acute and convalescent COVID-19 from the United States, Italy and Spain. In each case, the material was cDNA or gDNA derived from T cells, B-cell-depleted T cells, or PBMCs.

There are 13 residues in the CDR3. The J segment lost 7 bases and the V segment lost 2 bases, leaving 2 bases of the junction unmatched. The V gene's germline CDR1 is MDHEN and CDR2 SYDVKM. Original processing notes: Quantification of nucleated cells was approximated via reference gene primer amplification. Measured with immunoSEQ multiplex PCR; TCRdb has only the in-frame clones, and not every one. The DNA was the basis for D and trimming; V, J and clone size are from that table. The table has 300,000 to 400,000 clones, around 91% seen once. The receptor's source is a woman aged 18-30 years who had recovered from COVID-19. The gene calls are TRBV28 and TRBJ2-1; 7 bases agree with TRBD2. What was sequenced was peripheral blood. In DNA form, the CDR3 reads TGTGCCAGCAGTTTAAACGGGGGGAATGAGCAGTTCTTC. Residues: CASSLNGGNEQFF. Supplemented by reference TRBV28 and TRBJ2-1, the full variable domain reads DVKVTQSSRYLVKRTGEKVFLECVQDMDHENMFWYRQDPGLGLRLIYFSYDVKMKEKGDIPEGYSVSREKKERFSLILESASTNQTSMYLCASSLNGGNEQFFGPGTRLTVL.